This T cell receptor beta chain derives from a study of T cell repertoires in ileal Crohn's disease. Data came from immunoSEQ multiplex PCR; TCRdb stores just in-frame clones and leaves some out. The sample shows tens of thousands of clones, 80% to 85% of them seen only once. The germline CDR1 and CDR2 sequences are SGDLS and YYNGEE. The V end lost 0 bases, the J end lost 8 bases, and 6 bases lay between the germline ends. This CDR3 spans 12 amino acids. The TCR originated in an adult with Crohn's disease. The sample was ileal tissue. This chain links TRBV9 with TRBJ2-4, with D unresolved. The CDR3 here is CASSVGEDIQYF. DNA of the CDR3: TGTGCCAGCAGCGTAGGAGAGGACATTCAGTACTTC.